The 18 T cell receptor beta chains given below trace back to one sample, sequenced in a study of post-analysis software for immune sequencing data. Study-wide findings and caveats: Roughly five TRBV segments appeared more often in patients than in controls, and TRBV5-6, TRBV5-1 and TRBV20-1 were among these.

Prepared TCR beta cDNA libraries contained unique molecular identifiers. TCRdb processed the PCR reads anew with MiXCR; each CDR3 protein has one entry. This table holds a few hundred thousand distinct CDR3 sequences, 36% found once. Their cognate antigens are unknown. Sequencing was performed on blood. The receptors originated from a girl aged 5-17 years with multiple sclerosis.

This clonotype was observed at least ten times. V gene TRBV3-1 combines with J gene TRBJ2-5, with TRBD2 matching 12 bases. Germline V CDR1 and CDR2: LGHDT, YNNKEL (reference sequence). The CDR3 covers 18 residues. V lost 0 bases, J lost 0 bases, and 5 bases stayed unmatched. DNA for the CDR3: TGTGCCAGCAGCCAAGATGGCGGACTAGCGGGGAACCAAGAGACCCAGTACTTC. Protein sequence: CASSQDGGLAGNQETQYF.

This clonotype came up many times. This chain uses TRBV20-1 with TRBJ2-5, with 12 bases aligning to TRBD2. Germline V gene lookup returns CDR1 DFQATT and CDR2 SNEGSKA (reference sequence). The CDR3 contains 14 residues. Trimming removed 5 bases from V and 5 bases from J; junction bases left unmatched: 6. In nucleotides, the CDR3 is TGCAGTGCTCCTGGACTAGCGGGACCGGAGACCCAGTACTTC. Its protein product is CSAPGLAGPETQYF.

The rearrangement links TRBV7-3 to TRBJ2-1, with 8 bases matching TRBD2. J lost 10 bases, V lost 4 bases, and 12 bases had no gene match. This CDR3 has 15 amino acids. CDR1 is SGHTA, CDR2 FQGTGA, per germline. CDR3 amino acids: CASSSTSGGPGEQFF. As DNA, the CDR3 is TGTGCCAGCAGCTCAACGTCGGGAGGGCCCGGGGAGCAGTTCTTC. The variable domain in full, with the rest retrieved from reference TRBV7-3 and TRBJ2-1, is GAGVSQTPSNKVTEKGKYVELRCDPISGHTALYWYRQSLGQGPEFLIYFQGTGAADDSGLPNDRFFAVRPEGSVSTLKIQRTERGDSAVYLCASSSTSGGPGEQFFGPGTRLTVL.

The J gene is TRBJ2-5, the V gene TRBV12-3 or TRBV12-4; TRBD1 might be the D (5 bases). CDR3 length equals 13 residues. Trimming shortened V by 0 bases and J by 11 bases, and 13 bases separated the two germline ends. The DNA for the CDR3 is TGTGCCAGCAGTTTAGCGCACACGGACAAGCAGTACTTC. Amino acid sequence: CASSLAHTDKQYF.

This chain links TRBV6-5 with TRBJ2-3, with TRBD1 matching 8 bases. The CDR3 consists of 14 residues. Per germline, CDR1 MNHEY and CDR2 SVGAGI. V trimming: 6 bases; J trimming: 3 bases; junction bases outside the gene matches: 5. The CDR3 DNA reads TGTGCCAGCAGACAGGGGGAAGGAACAGATACGCAGTATTTT. Protein product: CASRQGEGTDTQYF.

About this clonotype: A read error may explain this, as a much larger clone is one base away. The CDR3 bases are TGTGCCAGCAGAAGTTCAGGGGGCGATGAGCAGTACTTC. Translating gives CASRSSGGDEQYF. The rearrangement links TRBV27 to TRBJ2-5; 8 bases map to TRBD1. This CDR3 is built from 13 residues. Looked up from germline, CDR1 is MNHEY and CDR2 is SMNVEV (reference sequence). The trim removed 6 bases at V and 11 bases at J, leaving 11 bases unmatched.

This clonotype showed up many times. The rearrangement joins TRBV7-9 to TRBJ2-3; maybe TRBD2 (6 bases). This CDR3 is 15 amino acids long. Germline CDR1 is SEHNR and CDR2 is FQNEAQ (reference sequence). V shed 1 base and J shed 5 bases, with 13 bases lying between them. CDR3 region: CASSLVGTGGDTQYF. CDR3 nucleotides: TGTGCCAGCAGCTTAGTTGGGACTGGGGGAGATACGCAGTATTTT.

This clonotype was detected only once. V usage is TRBV27 and J usage is TRBJ1-1; D ambiguous. CDR1 is MNHEY and CDR2 is SMNVEV in the germline V gene (reference sequence). Trimming took off 5 bases at V and 0 bases at J, with 16 bases between the two ends. This CDR3 has 16 residues. In DNA form, the CDR3 reads TGTGCCAGCAGTCCAAGTTTTTTCGGGATGAACACTGAAGCTTTCTTT. This translates into CASSPSFFGMNTEAFF.

This clonotype was seen at least ten times. CDR3 DNA sequence: TGTGCCAGCAGCGGGCGACAGGGCCAGCCCCAGCATTTT. It codes for CASSGRQGQPQHF. The V gene is TRBV11-2, the J gene TRBJ1-5; 7 bases match TRBD1. The V segment lost 5 bases and the J segment 7 bases; nucleotides outside the gene matches: 5. Germline loops: CDR1 SGHAT, CDR2 FQNNGV. The CDR3 is 13 amino acids.

This clonotype was observed a handful of times. A single base separates this from a much larger clone, so it may be a read error. This rearrangement joins TRBV20-1 to TRBJ2-5; D is tentatively TRBD1 or TRBD2 (5 bases each). The CDR3 extends over 9 amino acids. Germline V gives CDR1 DFQATT, CDR2 SNEGSKA (reference sequence). Between the trimmed V and J ends, which lost 3 bases and 13 bases, there was a span of 9 bases. The CDR3 DNA follows: TGCAGTGCTAGCCGGGACGGGTACTTC. Encoded protein: CSASRDGYF.

The chain is built from TRBV10-3 and TRBJ2-3, with 7 bases matching TRBD1. CDR1 ENHRY and CDR2 SYGVKD come from the germline V gene. Trimming removed 10 bases from V and 3 bases from J; junction bases left unmatched: 22. CDR3 length: 18 residues. The CDR3 sequence: CATGILTGATDLTDTQYF. CDR3 DNA: TGTGCCACCGGTATACTCACAGGGGCAACAGACCTAACAGATACGCAGTATTTT.

This clonotype was found many times. The chain joins TRBV5-1 to TRBJ2-1; a weak D match, TRBD2 (6 bases). V was pared by 4 bases and J by 0 bases, with 14 bases between. CDR1 is SGHRS and CDR2 is YFSETQ in the germline V gene. The CDR3 has 16 residues. The CDR3 loop is CASSLMGGPSYNEQFF. The CDR3 DNA reads TGCGCCAGCAGCCTCATGGGGGGACCCTCCTACAATGAGCAGTTCTTC.

This clonotype was seen ten or more times. The CDR3 sequence: CASSDRGSYNEQFF. CDR3 nucleotide sequence: TGTGCCAGCAGCGACAGGGGCTCCTACAATGAGCAGTTCTTC. The genes are TRBV6-5 and TRBJ2-1; 8 positions match TRBD1. The CDR3 contains 14 residues. V lost 6 bases to trimming and J lost 0 bases; unmatched junction nucleotides: 1. CDR1 and CDR2 from the germline V gene are MNHEY and SVGAGI.

This clonotype was detected many times. The DNA of the CDR3 is TGCGCCAGCAGCTCGACAGGGAACTATGGCTACACCTTC. Translation gives CASSSTGNYGYTF. V is TRBV5-1 and J is TRBJ1-2; 7 bases align to TRBD1. V gave up 3 bases and J gave up 2 bases; unmatched junction bases: 1. Per germline, CDR1 SGHRS and CDR2 YFSETQ. The CDR3 runs 13 residues. Combining the CDR3 with reference TRBV5-1 and TRBJ1-2 gives the whole variable domain KAGVTQTPRYLIKTRGQQVTLSCSPISGHRSVSWYQQTPGQGLQFLFEYFSETQRNKGNFPGRFSGRQFSNSRSEMNVSTLELGDSALYLCASSSTGNYGYTFGSGTRLTVV.

In the case of this clonotype: One base away lies a much larger clone, so this may be a sequencing read error. The chain has TRBV6-1 and TRBJ2-5; D is unclear. The last part of the DNA fits TRBJ2-7 better; the J call may be wrong. This CDR3 contains 14 residues. Germline lookup yields CDR1 MNHNS and CDR2 SASEGT. The CDR3 DNA sequence: TGTGCCAACAGTGAATCCAGAGTCCACTACGAGCAGTACTTC. As protein: CANSESRVHYEQYF.

The chain recombines TRBV20-1 with TRBJ1-5, with D possibly TRBD1 on 5 matching bases. Germline V gives CDR1 DFQATT, CDR2 SNEGSKA (reference sequence). V lost 5 bases and J 6 bases, leaving 17 bases between the germline ends. This CDR3 has 14 amino acids. The CDR3, as DNA: TGCAGTGCTCAGCGGGGGGAAGGAGGTCAGCCCCAGCATTTT. Its translation is CSAQRGEGGQPQHF.

This clonotype was recorded a few times. The J gene is TRBJ1-1, the V gene TRBV7-9; TRBD1 aligns across 7 bases. CDR3 length equals 14 residues. CDR1 SEHNR and CDR2 FQNEAQ come from the germline V gene (reference sequence). After removal of 5 bases from V and 6 bases from J, the junction contained 9 bases not matched to a gene. The CDR3: CASSPDPQGPEAFF. The DNA of the CDR3 is TGTGCCAGCAGCCCCGACCCACAGGGGCCTGAAGCTTTCTTT.

This clonotype was observed at least ten times. J is TRBJ2-1 and V is TRBV7-8; TRBD1 agrees at 9 bases. With V trimmed by 5 bases and J by 4 bases, 6 bases remained unmatched. The CDR3 totals 15 residues. CDR1 and CDR2 from the germline V gene are SGHVS and FQNEAQ. DNA of the CDR3: TGTGCCAGCAGCCCCCGGGACAGGGTATACAATGAGCAGTTCTTC. Translated: CASSPRDRVYNEQFF.